This T cell receptor beta chain was sequenced in a study of early T cells in non-severe SARS-CoV-2 infection. This CDR3 is built from 15 residues. In germline, CDR1 is MDHEN, CDR2 SYDVKM. J lost 1 base, V lost 4 bases, and 3 bases had no gene match. This clonotype showed up many times. TCRdb reprocessed the 5' RACE reads via MiXCR and lists one record per CDR3 protein. The sample contains 43,000 or so distinct CDR3 sequences, around 6.8% of which appear only once. Sequencing input: whole blood. The chain uses TRBV28 and TRBJ1-5; 8 bases line up with TRBD1. The receptor's source is an adult who was a healthcare worker with PCR-confirmed SARS-CoV-2 infection or an uninfected control (not recorded which). The chain's CDR3 is CASSYTGGSNQPQHF. CDR3 nucleotide sequence: TGTGCCAGCAGTTATACAGGGGGGAGCAATCAGCCCCAGCATTTT.